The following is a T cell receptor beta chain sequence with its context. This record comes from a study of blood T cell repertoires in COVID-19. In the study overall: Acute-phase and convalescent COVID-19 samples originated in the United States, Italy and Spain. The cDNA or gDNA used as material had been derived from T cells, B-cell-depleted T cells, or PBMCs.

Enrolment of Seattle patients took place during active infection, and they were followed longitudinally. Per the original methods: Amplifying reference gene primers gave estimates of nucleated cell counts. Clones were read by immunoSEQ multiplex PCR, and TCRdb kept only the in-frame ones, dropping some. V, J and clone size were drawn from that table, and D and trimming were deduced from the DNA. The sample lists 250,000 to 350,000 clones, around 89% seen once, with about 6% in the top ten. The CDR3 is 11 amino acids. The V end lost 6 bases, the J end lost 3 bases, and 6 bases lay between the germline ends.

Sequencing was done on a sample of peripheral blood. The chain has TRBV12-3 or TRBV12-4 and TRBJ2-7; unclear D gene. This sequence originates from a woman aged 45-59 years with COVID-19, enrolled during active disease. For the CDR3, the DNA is TGTGCCAGCAGCCTAGTCTACGAGCAGTACTTC. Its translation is CASSLVYEQYF.